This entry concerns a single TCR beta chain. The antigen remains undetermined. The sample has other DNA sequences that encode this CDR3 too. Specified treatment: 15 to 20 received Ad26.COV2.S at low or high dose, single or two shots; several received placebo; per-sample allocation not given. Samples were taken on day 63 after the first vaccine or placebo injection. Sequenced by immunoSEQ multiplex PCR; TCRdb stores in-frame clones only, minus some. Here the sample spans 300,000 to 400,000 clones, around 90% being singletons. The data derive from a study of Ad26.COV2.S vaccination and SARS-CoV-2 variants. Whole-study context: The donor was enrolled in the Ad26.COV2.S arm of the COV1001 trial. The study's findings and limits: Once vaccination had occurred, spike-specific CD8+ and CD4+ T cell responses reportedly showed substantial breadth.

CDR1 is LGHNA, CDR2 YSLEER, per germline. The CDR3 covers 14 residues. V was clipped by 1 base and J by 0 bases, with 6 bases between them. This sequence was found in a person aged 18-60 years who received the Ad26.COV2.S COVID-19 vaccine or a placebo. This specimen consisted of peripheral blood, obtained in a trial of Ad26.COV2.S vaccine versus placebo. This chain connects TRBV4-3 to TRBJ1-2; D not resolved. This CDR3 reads CASSQGTANYGYTF. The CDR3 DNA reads TGCGCCAGCAGCCAAGGAACAGCTAACTATGGCTACACCTTC.